This TCR beta chain came from a study of blood T cell repertoires in COVID-19 (TCRdb year 2020). Regarding the study in general: Samples covering the acute and convalescent phases of COVID-19 were provided by collaborators in the United States, Italy and Spain. The material from the prospective study consisted of cDNA or gDNA derived from T cells, B-cell-depleted T cells, or PBMCs. Subjects who had been exposed to COVID-19, were actively infected with it, or had recovered from it provided the deeply sampled blood TCRbeta repertoires that made up the dataset. The repertoires were made available in a free public database intended to serve as a resource for research on the immune response to SARS-CoV-2. The samples were drawn from two sources: the first 160 participants of the ongoing ImmuneRACE study, and over 950 subjects contributed by 6 global collaborators. Sample metadata almost always included a de-identified subject ID, COVID-19 status, age in years and sex. Where available, HLA class I and class II types were obtained from metadata supplied by the sample provider rather than from assay-based typing. The study at large found these results: How much clinical and demographic metadata was included differed by source and by participant, and the metadata was provided uncurated.

TCRbeta CDR3 regions were amplified from genomic DNA using the immunoSEQ Assay, a bias-controlled multiplex PCR. In the paper's pipeline: Within the assay, amplification of reference gene primers was used to estimate how many nucleated cells each sample contained. To quantify the absolute abundance of each unique TCRbeta CDR3 rearrangement, sequence reads were collapsed and filtered. For each sample, productive Simpson clonality was calculated by taking the square root of Simpson's diversity index across productive rearrangements. Not all clones reach the TCRdb copy of this immuneACCESS table, which keeps in-frame sequences only. Checked studies attribute under half of the gap to unresolved V genes and leave the rest unexplained. V, J and clone size were drawn from that table, and D and trimming were deduced from the DNA. The sample table lists approximately 250,000 clones, approximately 83% of them with a count of one. The ten largest clones represent 6% to 9.5% of the sample.

Inclusive of the bounding cysteine and phenylalanine, the CDR3 is 16 residues long. Solely the CDR3 DNA is kept, with 48 bases framed from the first base. The germline V gene (reference sequence) specifies LNHDA as CDR1 and SQIVND as CDR2. V and J are trimmed by 7 bases and 2 bases, and the gene matches miss 9 bases of the junction. The collaborating institutions used their own protocols to collect whole blood in K2EDTA tubes. For TCRbeta analysis, collaborator samples were shipped as frozen whole blood, as isolated PBMCs, or as DNA extracted from either sample type. Concerning this clone: Its antigen specificity is not known. Base-call qualities are not available, and no considerably larger clone is one nucleotide away.

The sample consisted of peripheral blood. The TCR was taken from a woman between 45 and 65 years old with acute or convalescent COVID-19. The rearrangement joined TRBV19 to TRBJ2-1, and TRBD1 matches 9 of the central bases. The DNA sequence is as follows: TGTGCCAGTACACCGGGACAGGGTATACCCTACAATGAGCAGTTCTTC. Translated, this is CASTPGQGIPYNEQFF.